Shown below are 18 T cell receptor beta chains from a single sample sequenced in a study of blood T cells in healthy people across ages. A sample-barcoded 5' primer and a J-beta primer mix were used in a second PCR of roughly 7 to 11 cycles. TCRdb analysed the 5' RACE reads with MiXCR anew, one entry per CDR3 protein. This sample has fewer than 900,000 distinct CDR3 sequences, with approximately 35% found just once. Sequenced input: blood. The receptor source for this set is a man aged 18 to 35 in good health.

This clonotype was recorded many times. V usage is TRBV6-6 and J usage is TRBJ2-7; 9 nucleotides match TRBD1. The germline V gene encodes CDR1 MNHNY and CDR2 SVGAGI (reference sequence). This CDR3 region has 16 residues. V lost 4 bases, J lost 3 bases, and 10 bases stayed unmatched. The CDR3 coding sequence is TGTGCCAGCAGTTTTCCTCGGGACAGGGAGGGCTACGAGCAGTACTTC. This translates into CASSFPRDREGYEQYF.

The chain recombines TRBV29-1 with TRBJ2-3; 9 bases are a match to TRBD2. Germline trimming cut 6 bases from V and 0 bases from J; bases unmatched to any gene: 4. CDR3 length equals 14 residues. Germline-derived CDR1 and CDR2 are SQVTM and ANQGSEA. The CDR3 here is CSVVAGASTDTQYF. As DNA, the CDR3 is TGCAGCGTAGTAGCGGGAGCTAGCACAGATACGCAGTATTTT.

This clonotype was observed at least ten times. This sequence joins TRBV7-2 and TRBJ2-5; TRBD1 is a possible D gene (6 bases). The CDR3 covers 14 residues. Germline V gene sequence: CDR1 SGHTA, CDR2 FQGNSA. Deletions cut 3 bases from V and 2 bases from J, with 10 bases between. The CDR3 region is CASSFQGSQETQYF. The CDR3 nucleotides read TGTGCCAGCAGCTTTCAGGGGTCTCAAGAGACCCAGTACTTC.

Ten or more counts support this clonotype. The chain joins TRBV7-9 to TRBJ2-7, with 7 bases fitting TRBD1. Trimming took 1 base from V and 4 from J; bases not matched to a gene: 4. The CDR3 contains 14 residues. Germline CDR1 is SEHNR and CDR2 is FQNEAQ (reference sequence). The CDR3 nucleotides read TGTGCCAGCAGCTTAGGGACAGGAGAATACGAGCAGTACTTC. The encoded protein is CASSLGTGEYEQYF.

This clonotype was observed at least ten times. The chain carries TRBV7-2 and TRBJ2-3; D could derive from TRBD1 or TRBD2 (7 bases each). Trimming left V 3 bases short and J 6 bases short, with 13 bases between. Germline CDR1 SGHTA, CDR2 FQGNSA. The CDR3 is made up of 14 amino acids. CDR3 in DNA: TGTGCCAGCAGCTTCAGGGGGGGGAGGGATACGCAGTATTTT. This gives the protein CASSFRGGRDTQYF. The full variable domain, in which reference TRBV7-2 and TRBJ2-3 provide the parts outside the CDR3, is GAGVSQSPSNKVTEKGKDVELRCDPISGHTALYWYRQSLGQGLEFLIYFQGNSAPDKSGLPSDRFSAERTGGSVSTLTIQRTQQEDSAVYLCASSFRGGRDTQYFGPGTRLTVL.

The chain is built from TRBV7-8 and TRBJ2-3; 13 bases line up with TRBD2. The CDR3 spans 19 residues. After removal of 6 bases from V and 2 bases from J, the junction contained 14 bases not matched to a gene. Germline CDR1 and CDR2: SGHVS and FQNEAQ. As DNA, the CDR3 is TGTGCCAGCAGGCCCTCAAGGACTAGCGGGGGTACCCTCACAGATACGCAGTATTTT. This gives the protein CASRPSRTSGGTLTDTQYF. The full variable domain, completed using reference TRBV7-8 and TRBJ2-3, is GAGVSQSPRYKVAKRGQDVALRCDPISGHVSLFWYQQALGQGPEFLTYFQNEAQLDKSGLPSDRFFAERPEGSVSTLKIQRTQQEDSAVYLCASRPSRTSGGTLTDTQYFGPGTRLTVL.

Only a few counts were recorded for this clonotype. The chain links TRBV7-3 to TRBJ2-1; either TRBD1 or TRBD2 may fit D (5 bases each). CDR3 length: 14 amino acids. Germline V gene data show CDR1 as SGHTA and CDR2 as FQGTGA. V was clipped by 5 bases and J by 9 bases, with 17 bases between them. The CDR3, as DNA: TGTGCCAGCAGCGCGACCGGGACCGTAAGTGAGCAGTTCTTC. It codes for CASSATGTVSEQFF.

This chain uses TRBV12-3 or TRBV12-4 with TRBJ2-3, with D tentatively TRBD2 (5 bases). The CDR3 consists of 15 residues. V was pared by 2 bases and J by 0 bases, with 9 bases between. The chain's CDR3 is CASSLKGGSTDTQYF. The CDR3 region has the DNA TGTGCCAGCAGTTTAAAGGGCGGGAGCACAGATACGCAGTATTTT.

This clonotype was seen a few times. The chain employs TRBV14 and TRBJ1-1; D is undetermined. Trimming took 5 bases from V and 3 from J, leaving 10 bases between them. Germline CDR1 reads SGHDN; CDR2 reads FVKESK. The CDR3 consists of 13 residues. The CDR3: CASSKPGYTEAFF. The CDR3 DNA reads TGTGCCAGCAGCAAGCCGGGTTACACTGAAGCTTTCTTT. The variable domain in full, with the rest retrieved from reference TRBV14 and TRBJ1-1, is EAGVTQFPSHSVIEKGQTVTLRCDPISGHDNLYWYRRVMGKEIKFLLHFVKESKQDESGMPNNRFLAERTGGTYSTLKVQPAELEDSGVYFCASSKPGYTEAFFGQGTRLTVV.

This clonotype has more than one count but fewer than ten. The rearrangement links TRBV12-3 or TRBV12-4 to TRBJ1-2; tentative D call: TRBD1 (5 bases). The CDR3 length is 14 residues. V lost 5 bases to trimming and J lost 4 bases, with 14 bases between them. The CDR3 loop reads CASSRRGDRYGYTF. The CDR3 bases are TGTGCCAGCAGTCGACGTGGGGACCGCTATGGCTACACCTTC.

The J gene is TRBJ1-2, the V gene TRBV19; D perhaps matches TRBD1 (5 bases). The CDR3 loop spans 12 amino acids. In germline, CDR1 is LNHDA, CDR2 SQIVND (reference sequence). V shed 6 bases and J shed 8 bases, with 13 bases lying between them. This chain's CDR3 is CASRLQGGGYTF. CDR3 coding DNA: TGTGCCAGTAGGTTGCAGGGTGGCGGCTACACCTTC.

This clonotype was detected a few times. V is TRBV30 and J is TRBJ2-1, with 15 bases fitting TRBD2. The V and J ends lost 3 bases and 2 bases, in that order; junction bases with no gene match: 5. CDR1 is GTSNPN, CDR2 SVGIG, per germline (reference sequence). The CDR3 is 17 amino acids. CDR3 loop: CAWSGLAGGPPYNEQFF. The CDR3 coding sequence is TGTGCCTGGAGCGGACTAGCGGGGGGGCCCCCCTACAATGAGCAGTTCTTC.

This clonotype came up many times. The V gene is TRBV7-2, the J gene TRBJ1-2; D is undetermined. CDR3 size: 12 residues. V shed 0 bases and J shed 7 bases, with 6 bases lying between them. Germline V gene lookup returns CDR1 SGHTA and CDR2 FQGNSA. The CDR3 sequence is CASSLATFGYTF. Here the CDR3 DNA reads TGTGCCAGCAGCTTAGCGACATTTGGCTACACCTTC. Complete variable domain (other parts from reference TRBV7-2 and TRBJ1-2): GAGVSQSPSNKVTEKGKDVELRCDPISGHTALYWYRQSLGQGLEFLIYFQGNSAPDKSGLPSDRFSAERTGGSVSTLTIQRTQQEDSAVYLCASSLATFGYTFGSGTRLTVV.

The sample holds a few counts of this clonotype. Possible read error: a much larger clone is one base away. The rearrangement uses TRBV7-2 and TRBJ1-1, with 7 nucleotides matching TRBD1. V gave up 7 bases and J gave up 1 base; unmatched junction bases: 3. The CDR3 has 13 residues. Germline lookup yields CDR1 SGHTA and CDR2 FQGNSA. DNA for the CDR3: TGTGCCAGCATCCGACAGGGGAACACTGAAGCTTTCTTT. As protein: CASIRQGNTEAFF. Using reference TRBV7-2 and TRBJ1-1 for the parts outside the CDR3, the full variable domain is GAGVSQSPSNKVTEKGKDVELRCDPISGHTALYWYRQSLGQGLEFLIYFQGNSAPDKSGLPSDRFSAERTGGSVSTLTIQRTQQEDSAVYLCASIRQGNTEAFFGQGTRLTVV.

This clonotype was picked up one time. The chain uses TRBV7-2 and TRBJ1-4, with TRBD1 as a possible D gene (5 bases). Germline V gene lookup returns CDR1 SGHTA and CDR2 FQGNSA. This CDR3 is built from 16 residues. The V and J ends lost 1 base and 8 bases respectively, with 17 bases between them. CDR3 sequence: CASSLEVWGVNEKLFF. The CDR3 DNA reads TGTGCCAGCAGCTTAGAAGTGTGGGGGGTAAACGAAAAACTGTTTTTT.

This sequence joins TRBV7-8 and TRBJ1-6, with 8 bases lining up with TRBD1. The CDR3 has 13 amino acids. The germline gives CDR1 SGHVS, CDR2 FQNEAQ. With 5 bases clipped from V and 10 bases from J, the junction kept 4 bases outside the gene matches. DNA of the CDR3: TGTGCCAGCAGCCAGGGACAGGAGTCACCCCTCCACTTT. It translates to CASSQGQESPLHF.

The CDR3 here is CATRERGQADTQYF. The DNA for the CDR3 is TGTGCCACCAGGGAGCGGGGGCAAGCAGATACGCAGTATTTT. The rearrangement joins TRBV12-3 or TRBV12-4 to TRBJ2-3; 8 bases line up with TRBD2. CDR3 length: 14 amino acids. V dropped 10 bases and J dropped 4; count of bases not matched to a gene: 10.

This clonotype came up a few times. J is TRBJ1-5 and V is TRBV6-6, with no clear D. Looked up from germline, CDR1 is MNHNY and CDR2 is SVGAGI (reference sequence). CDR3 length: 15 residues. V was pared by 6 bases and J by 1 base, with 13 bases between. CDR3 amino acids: CASSPREGSNQPQHF. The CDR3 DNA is TGTGCCAGCAGCCCCCGGGAGGGCAGCAATCAGCCCCAGCATTTT.